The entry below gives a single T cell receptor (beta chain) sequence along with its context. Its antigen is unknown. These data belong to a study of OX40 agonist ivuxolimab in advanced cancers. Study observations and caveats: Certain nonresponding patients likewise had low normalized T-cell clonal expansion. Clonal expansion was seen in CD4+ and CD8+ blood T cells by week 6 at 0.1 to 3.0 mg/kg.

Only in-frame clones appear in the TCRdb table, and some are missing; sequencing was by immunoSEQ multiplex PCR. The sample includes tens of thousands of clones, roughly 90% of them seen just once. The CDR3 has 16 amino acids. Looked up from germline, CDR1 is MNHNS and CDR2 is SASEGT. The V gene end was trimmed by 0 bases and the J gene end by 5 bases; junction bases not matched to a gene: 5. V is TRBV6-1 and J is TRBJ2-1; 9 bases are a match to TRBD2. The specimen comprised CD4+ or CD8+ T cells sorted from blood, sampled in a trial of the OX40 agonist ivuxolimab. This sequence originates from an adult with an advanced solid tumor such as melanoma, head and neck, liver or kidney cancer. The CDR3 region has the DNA TGTGCCAGCAGTGAAGCGCTGGCGGGGGGGCACAATGAGCAGTTCTTC. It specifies CASSEALAGGHNEQFF.